This TCR beta chain was captured by sequencing in a study of Ad26.COV2.S vaccination and SARS-CoV-2 variants (dated by TCRdb to the early 2020s). As for the study more broadly: Donors in the vaccine arm were drawn from COV1001, a phase I-IIa trial of Ad26.COV2.S in healthy adults that was multicentre, randomized, double-blind and placebo-controlled. A total of 32 samples were included in the TCR-sequenced set, comprising approximately 20 Ad26.COV2.S vaccine recipients, 5 placebo recipients and 8 SARS-CoV-2 convalescent individuals. Ad26.COV2.S was administered intramuscularly at 5 x 10^10 or 1 x 10^11 viral particles, either as a single shot or as two shots given 56 days apart. The specificity and breadth of SARS-CoV-2-reactive T cell receptors after Ad26.COV2.S vaccination were assessed by TCRbeta repertoire sequencing. Investigators remained blinded to trial group allocation during experiments and outcome assessment. Trial participants were randomized into five groups of five, in which low-dose or high-dose Ad26.COV2.S was given once or twice, or placebo was given on both occasions.

To note about this clone: Its target antigen remains unknown. No quality values exist for individual bases; no much larger clone is one base distant.

General study outcomes and caveats: The authors noted that the TCR breadth and depth analyses may have underestimated total T cell responses. Compared with placebo recipients, Ad26.COV2.S recipients showed higher spike-specific TCR breadth (P = 0.0014). Comparing responses between vaccine doses or regimens was not something the study was powered to do. Non-spike TCR breadth was comparable between vaccine and placebo recipients, consistent with the vaccine containing only spike. After vaccination, substantial breadth of spike-specific CD8+ and CD4+ T cell responses was reported.

From the germline V gene, CDR1 is MGHRA and CDR2 is YSYEKL. CDR3 length: 15 amino acids, cysteine to phenylalanine. The entry retains the CDR3 DNA only, 45 bases that are in frame from base 1. Trimming costs V 1 base and J 5 bases, and their ends lie 11 bases apart. TCRbeta CDR3 regions were sequenced with the immunoSEQ Assay. After extraction, genomic DNA underwent amplification by bias-controlled multiplex PCR, followed by high-throughput sequencing. The paper's processing steps were these. To quantify the absolute abundance of every unique TCRbeta CDR3 region, sequences were collapsed and filtered. T cell fraction was estimated by normalizing TCRbeta template counts to usable DNA, with usable DNA measured through amplification of reference genes found in all nucleated cells. Repertoire TCRs were annotated as SARS-CoV-2-specific when V gene, CDR3 amino acid sequence and J gene were exactly matched to a known reactive TCR set. The reference SARS-CoV-2 TCR set was obtained from MIRA and was filtered for enrichment in COVID-19-positive ImmuneCODE repertoires, whereby public or cross-reactive TCRs were removed. Based on the MIRA antigens, annotated TCRs were further analysed at the level of specific ORF or position within ORF. Depth was the summed frequency of annotated unique rearrangements, while breadth was defined as annotated unique rearrangements over total unique productive rearrangements. TCR breadth was compared between groups using two-sided Wilcoxon rank-sum tests. The table was pulled from immuneACCESS by TCRdb, which kept in-frame rearrangements only. Such tables lose some clones; where checked, under half of the loss comes from unresolved V genes, and the rest has no known cause. Clone size and V and J calls were adopted from that table, with D and trimming inferred from the DNA. A total of around 400,000 clones appear in this sample, 80% to 90% of them only once. Of the sample, almost 7.5% is held by the ten largest clones.

The sample's treatment or condition label, decoded: around 19 received Ad26.COV2.S at low or high dose, single or two shots; several received placebo; per-sample allocation not given. Repertoires of vaccine and placebo recipients were sequenced from samples taken on day 63 after the first injection. Cohort 1b enrolled fewer than 30 adults aged 18-55 years at a single site in Boston, USA, between 29 July and 7 August 2020. As a vaccine, Ad26.COV2.S was a replication-incompetent adenovirus type 26 vector that expressed a prefusion-stabilized SARS-CoV-2 spike protein derived from the original Wuhan strain.

Here the chain combines TRBV4-1 and TRBJ1-4, and possibly TRBD1, on 6 matching bases. The receptor comes from a person between 18 and 60 years old who received the Ad26.COV2.S COVID-19 vaccine or a placebo. Here the sequenced sample was peripheral blood, taken in a trial of Ad26.COV2.S vaccine versus placebo. The nucleotides read TGCGCCAGCAGCCAAGCGGACAGCCTCAATGAAAAACTGTTTTTT. It encodes CASSQADSLNEKLFF.